The 22 T cell receptor beta chains given below trace back to one sample, sequenced in a study of cytomegalovirus exposure and HLA in healthy donors. The PCR was carried out with 60 Vbeta primers and 13 Jbeta primers. The assay was immunoSEQ multiplex PCR, and TCRdb's table has in-frame clones only and misses some. Among about 110,000 clones listed, 76% were seen once. The specimen sequenced was PBMCs. The receptor set was obtained from a woman aged 45-65 years in good health and CMV-seropositive.

Here the CDR3 reads CASSLRGYEQYF. In DNA form, the CDR3 reads TGTGCCAGCAGTCTAAGGGGCTACGAGCAGTACTTC. This rearrangement joins TRBV28 to TRBJ2-7; D might be TRBD1 (5 bases). Germline lookup yields CDR1 MDHEN and CDR2 SYDVKM. V lost 5 bases and J 3 bases, leaving 8 bases between the germline ends. The CDR3 covers 12 residues.

In regard to this clone: A junction boundary mismatches the germline segment, possibly from a read error. The chain uses TRBV2 and TRBJ2-6; possibly TRBD1 for D (5 bases). The CDR3 has 15 amino acids. CDR1 is SNHLY, CDR2 FYNNEI, per germline. CDR3 coding DNA: TGTGCCAGCAGTGTTCGAGGCTCTGGGGCCAACGGCCTGACTTTC. Translation gives CASSVRGSGANGLTF.

J is TRBJ2-4 and V is TRBV19; 14 bases match TRBD2. This CDR3 contains 21 residues. In germline, CDR1 is LNHDA, CDR2 SQIVND (reference sequence). V trimming: 2 bases; J trimming: 5 bases; junction bases outside the gene matches: 17. Here the CDR3 DNA reads TGTGCCAGTAGTATAACCGTCGGAGGACTAGCGGGAGGCATACCCGAAAACATTCAGTACTTC. As protein: CASSITVGGLAGGIPENIQYF.

The chain joins TRBV27 to TRBJ1-5, with 8 bases fitting TRBD1. With V trimmed by 8 bases and J by 3 bases, 15 bases remained unmatched. Looked up from germline, CDR1 is MNHEY and CDR2 is SMNVEV (reference sequence). The CDR3 loop spans 17 amino acids. In DNA, the CDR3 is TGTGCCAGCCAATCCCGGACAGGGCCAATTTACAATCAGCCCCAGCATTTT. Protein product: CASQSRTGPIYNQPQHF.

The V and J genes are TRBV11-2 and TRBJ2-7, with a tentative D call TRBD1 (6 bases). Germline V gives CDR1 SGHAT, CDR2 FQNNGV. This CDR3 is built from 15 residues. Trimming left V 4 bases short and J 5 bases short, with 18 bases between. The CDR3 sequence is CASSSLSGVSDEQYF. The CDR3 DNA follows: TGTGCCAGCAGCTCGCTCTCAGGGGTAAGCGACGAGCAGTACTTC. Supplemented by reference TRBV11-2 and TRBJ2-7, the full variable domain reads EAGVAQSPRYKIIEKRQSVAFWCNPISGHATLYWYQQILGQGPKLLIQFQNNGVVDDSQLPKDRFSAERLKGVDSTLKIQPAKLEDSAVYLCASSSLSGVSDEQYFGPGTRLTVT.

The chain's CDR3 is CASSRALTGEKLFF. The CDR3 DNA reads TGTGCCAGCAGCCGAGCCCTAACCGGTGAAAAACTGTTTTTT. This chain joins TRBV14 and TRBJ1-4; D is ambiguous. Germline values: CDR1 SGHDN, CDR2 FVKESK. The CDR3 is made up of 14 amino acids. The V end lost 4 bases, the J end lost 7 bases, and 13 bases lay between the germline ends.

J is TRBJ2-2 and V is TRBV9; D remains unclear. The CDR3 is 14 residues long. CDR1 is SGDLS and CDR2 is YYNGEE in the germline V gene. V was trimmed by 3 bases and J by 4 bases, leaving 10 bases between them. The CDR3 loop is CASSAGPPTGELFF. CDR3 coding DNA: TGTGCCAGCAGCGCTGGCCCCCCCACCGGGGAGCTGTTTTTT.

There are a few counts of this clone. The CDR3: CASSWSPAGGGTDTQYF. For the CDR3, the DNA is TGCGCCAGCAGCTGGTCCCCGGCGGGGGGAGGCACAGATACGCAGTATTTT. J is TRBJ2-3 and V is TRBV5-1; TRBD2 matches at 8 bases. The CDR3 spans 17 residues. Germline lookup yields CDR1 SGHRS and CDR2 YFSETQ. The junction had 10 bases not matched to a gene; V was cut back by 3 bases and J by 1 base.

The chain recombines TRBV7-3 with TRBJ2-4; the D gene is possibly TRBD2 (6 bases). The CDR3 spans 21 residues. In germline, CDR1 is SGHTA, CDR2 FQGTGA. Trimming took 0 bases from V and 0 from J, leaving 24 bases between them. The CDR3 is CASSLTKRGEAAVLAKNIQYF. CDR3 nucleotides: TGTGCCAGCAGCTTAACGAAAAGAGGGGAGGCAGCGGTACTAGCCAAAAACATTCAGTACTTC.

The chain has TRBV10-2 and TRBJ1-6; TRBD1 is a possible D gene (6 bases). Germline V lookup: CDR1 WSHSY, CDR2 SAAADI. The CDR3 loop spans 13 amino acids. The V and J ends lost 6 bases and 5 bases respectively, with 8 bases between them. This chain's CDR3 is CASRQGNNSPLHF. The CDR3 nucleotides read TGCGCCAGCAGGCAGGGGAATAATTCACCCCTCCACTTT.

This clone showed up just once. The chain joins TRBV27 to TRBJ2-3; TRBD2 aligns across 10 bases. CDR1 and CDR2 (germline): MNHEY, SMNVEV (reference sequence). CDR3 length equals 15 residues. Trimming took 6 bases from V and 2 from J; bases not matched to a gene: 5. The CDR3 is CASRLLAGATDTQYF. The CDR3 DNA reads TGTGCCAGCAGACTCCTAGCGGGGGCCACAGATACGCAGTATTTT.

The chain links TRBV14 to TRBJ1-2; no clear D. CDR3 length equals 15 residues. V was cut by 0 bases and J by 4 bases, with 12 bases left in between. Germline V gives CDR1 SGHDN, CDR2 FVKESK. CDR3 nucleotides: TGTGCCAGCAGCCAAGATCTGGCCGCCGCCTATGGCTACACCTTC. Amino acid sequence: CASSQDLAAAYGYTF.

V is TRBV2 and J is TRBJ1-2, with 9 bases identical to TRBD1. CDR1 is SNHLY, CDR2 FYNNEI, per germline. This CDR3 contains 15 residues. V lost 6 bases, J lost 1 base, and 6 bases stayed unmatched. The CDR3 loop reads CASRFGQGINYGYTF. CDR3 DNA: TGTGCCAGCAGATTCGGACAGGGGATTAACTATGGCTACACCTTC.

V is TRBV5-1 and J is TRBJ1-2; maybe TRBD1 (6 bases). From germline, CDR1 is SGHRS and CDR2 YFSETQ. CDR3 length: 14 residues. V dropped 4 bases and J dropped 0 bases, with 10 bases sitting between them. CDR3 protein: CASSPGQTNYGYTF. CDR3 DNA: TGCGCCAGCAGCCCCGGACAGACTAACTATGGCTACACCTTC.

The V gene is TRBV11-2, the J gene TRBJ1-2; maybe TRBD1 (6 bases). The V and J ends lost 2 bases and 6 bases respectively, with 19 bases between them. Germline V lookup: CDR1 SGHAT, CDR2 FQNNGV. The CDR3 is made up of 16 amino acids. CDR3 sequence: CASSLSSSRRGNGYTF. The CDR3 region has the DNA TGTGCCAGCAGCTTATCATCCTCACGCAGGGGCAATGGCTACACCTTC.

The chain combines TRBV5-1 with TRBJ2-1; TRBD2 matches at 15 bases. Germline CDR1 SGHRS, CDR2 YFSETQ. This CDR3 region has 18 residues. The ends lost 2 bases at V and 1 base at J; junction bases unmatched: 4. The CDR3 reads CASSFGTSGRSSYNEQFF. In DNA form, the CDR3 reads TGCGCCAGCAGCTTCGGGACTAGCGGGAGGAGTTCCTACAATGAGCAGTTCTTC.

This clone is a singleton in its sample. The J gene is TRBJ2-2, the V gene TRBV2, with D perhaps matching TRBD1 (5 bases). Germline V gives CDR1 SNHLY, CDR2 FYNNEI. This CDR3 spans 15 amino acids. Trimming pared 3 bases from V and 4 bases from J, leaving 12 bases between. The CDR3 reads CASSDRASSTGELFF. The CDR3 bases are TGTGCCAGCAGTGACAGGGCATCGAGCACCGGGGAGCTGTTTTTT.

The J gene is TRBJ2-5, the V gene TRBV9; 10 nucleotides match TRBD2. The V gene end was trimmed by 5 bases and the J gene end by 5 bases; junction bases not matched to a gene: 15. This CDR3 contains 17 residues. The germline gives CDR1 SGDLS, CDR2 YYNGEE. The CDR3 DNA sequence: TGTGCCAGCAGTTTTCTAGCGGGGGCGAGTATTGGGGAGACCCAGTACTTC. Amino acid sequence: CASSFLAGASIGETQYF.

The CDR3, as DNA: TGTGCCAGCAGTTCTTTGACTAGCGCCTACGAGCAGTACTTC. It encodes CASSSLTSAYEQYF. The V gene is TRBV6-5, the J gene TRBJ2-7; 8 nucleotides match TRBD2. V shed 4 bases and J 2 bases; nucleotides not matched to a gene: 4. Per the germline V gene, CDR1 is MNHEY and CDR2 is SVGAGI. The CDR3 runs to 14 residues.

This clone was picked up a small number of times. This chain connects TRBV14 to TRBJ2-2, with 13 positions matching TRBD2. V dropped 4 bases and J dropped 7; count of bases not matched to a gene: 6. Germline CDR1 is SGHDN and CDR2 is FVKESK. CDR3 length equals 16 residues. For the CDR3, the DNA is TGTGCCAGCAGCCTACGGACTAGCGGGAGTGTCGGGGAGCTGTTTTTT. Amino acid sequence: CASSLRTSGSVGELFF.

The CDR3: CASSGENTEAFF. The CDR3 bases are TGTGCCAGCTCCGGGGAGAACACTGAAGCTTTCTTT. The gene calls are TRBV28 and TRBJ1-1; D remains ambiguous. The germline CDR1 and CDR2 sequences are MDHEN and SYDVKM. V lost 8 bases and J 1 base, leaving 8 bases between the germline ends. This CDR3 comprises 12 residues.

On this clone: One junction end does not reproduce the germline sequence, and a read error may be involved. The chain is built from TRBV29-1 and TRBJ2-4, with 7 bases fitting TRBD1. The CDR3 spans 12 residues. Germline V gene sequence: CDR1 SQVTM, CDR2 ANQGSEA. CDR3 residues: CSVVDRANSQYF. The CDR3 DNA follows: TGCAGCGTTGTTGACAGGGCAAACAGTCAGTACTTC. Filled out from reference TRBV29-1 and TRBJ2-4, the complete variable domain reads SAVISQKPSRDICQRGTSLTIQCQVDSQVTMMFWYRQQPGQSLTLIATANQGSEATYESGFVIDKFPISRPNLTFSTLTVSNMSPEDSSIYLCSVVDRANSQYFGAGTRLSVL.